The 20 T cell receptor beta chains given below trace back to one sample, sequenced in a study of beta chain features in type 1 diabetes. Every bit of the isolated RNA underwent reverse transcription, so sequencing read expressed TCRB transcripts. The repertoire was sequenced with immunoSEQ multiplex PCR; TCRdb's copy has only in-frame clones and lacks some. This sample yields about 30,000 clones, of which 55% to 60% are seen a single time; approximately 1.5% belongs to the top ten. Overall study results and limits: Type 1 diabetes patients showed a moderate but significant shortening of TCRB CDR3s in all four CD4+ subsets.

Their recognized antigens are unknown. Sequenced sample: Tregs from blood. These receptors all come from a woman aged 18 to 35 with type 1 diabetes.

The V and J genes are TRBV7-6 and TRBJ1-2; 10 positions agree with TRBD1. Germline V gene sequence: CDR1 SGHVS, CDR2 FNYEAQ. The CDR3 length is 16 residues. After removal of 5 bases from V and 0 bases from J, the junction contained 6 bases not matched to a gene. The CDR3 DNA reads as TGTGCCAGCAGCCAAAGACAGGGGGCAGCTAACTATGGCTACACCTTC. Protein sequence: CASSQRQGAANYGYTF. Full variable domain (remainder filled in from reference TRBV7-6 and TRBJ1-2): GAGVSQSPRYKVTKRGQDVALRCDPISGHVSLYWYRQALGQGPEFLTYFNYEAQQDKSGLPNDRFSAERPEGSISTLTIQRTEQRDSAMYRCASSQRQGAANYGYTFGSGTRLTVV.

The chain carries TRBV2 and TRBJ1-4; perhaps TRBD1 as D (6 bases). CDR1 and CDR2 from the germline V gene are SNHLY and FYNNEI. The V end was cut by 5 bases, the J end by 8 bases, with 15 bases between. The CDR3 contains 14 residues. This CDR3 reads CASSKQGVEEKLFF. DNA for the CDR3: TGTGCCAGCAGTAAACAGGGTGTGGAGGAAAAACTGTTTTTT.

In this sample, this clone turned up a few times. V usage is TRBV21-1 and J usage is TRBJ2-3; no check of the table's D call, TRBD2, against the DNA was made. TRBV21-1 is a pseudogene locus. The CDR3 is 14 amino acids. In DNA, the CDR3 is TGTGCCAGCAGCGATAGCGGGAGGACAGATACGCAGTATTTT. Its protein product is CASSDSGRTDTQYF.

This clone was detected a few times. J is TRBJ2-4 and V is TRBV19; tentative D call: TRBD2 (6 bases). V was cut by 5 bases and J by 8 bases, with 16 bases left in between. Germline CDR1 is LNHDA and CDR2 is SQIVND (reference sequence). There are 14 residues in the CDR3. CDR3 residues: CASSPWGEGDIQYF. DNA of the CDR3: TGTGCCAGTAGTCCCTGGGGGGAAGGGGACATTCAGTACTTC.

This clone was counted between two and nine times. This chain joins TRBV28 and TRBJ2-4; TRBD2 agrees at 9 bases. With V trimmed by 7 bases and J by 8 bases, 6 bases remained unmatched. Germline V CDR1 and CDR2: MDHEN, SYDVKM. This CDR3 is 13 amino acids long. CDR3 protein: CASTFSGSDIQYF. CDR3 DNA sequence: TGTGCCAGCACCTTTAGCGGGAGTGACATTCAGTACTTC.

This sequence joins TRBV5-1 and TRBJ2-5; 7 bases are a match to TRBD1. The CDR3 totals 17 residues. Germline V lookup: CDR1 SGHRS, CDR2 YFSETQ. J lost 2 bases, V lost 4 bases, and 14 bases had no gene match. CDR3 DNA: TGCGCCAGCAGCCTGTGGACAGGTTTTGGTGGTCAAGAGACCCAGTACTTC. This codes for CASSLWTGFGGQETQYF.

V usage is TRBV10-1 and J usage is TRBJ2-7; D is unresolved. V lost 0 bases and J 7 bases, leaving 4 bases between the germline ends. The CDR3 is made up of 11 amino acids. The germline CDR1 and CDR2 sequences are WNHNN and SYGVQD (reference sequence). CDR3 protein: CASSESREQYF. The CDR3 nucleotides read TGCGCCAGCAGTGAGTCGCGGGAGCAGTACTTC.

With regard to this clone: Other DNA sequences in the same sample also yield this CDR3. The CDR3 loop is CASSSPPNREQFF. The CDR3 DNA follows: TGCGCCAGCAGCTCTCCTCCCAACAGGGAGCAGTTCTTC. The V and J genes are TRBV5-1 and TRBJ2-1; the D gene is possibly TRBD1 (5 bases). V was pared by 3 bases and J by 10 bases, with 14 bases between. Germline values: CDR1 SGHRS, CDR2 YFSETQ. CDR3 length equals 13 residues.

The V and J genes are TRBV19 and TRBJ2-2; 8 positions agree with TRBD1. The CDR3 length is 14 residues. The V gene end was trimmed by 6 bases and the J gene end by 3 bases; junction bases not matched to a gene: 3. CDR1 and CDR2 (germline): LNHDA, SQIVND (reference sequence). The CDR3 spells CASRGQGHTGELFF. The CDR3 bases are TGTGCCAGTAGAGGACAGGGACACACCGGGGAGCTGTTTTTT. The entire variable domain, with the rest obtained from reference TRBV19 and TRBJ2-2, is as follows: DGGITQSPKYLFRKEGQNVTLSCEQNLNHDAMYWYRQDPGQGLRLIYYSQIVNDFQKGDIAEGYSVSREKKESFPLTVTSAQKNPTAFYLCASRGQGHTGELFFGEGSRLTVL.

The rearrangement links TRBV11-2 to TRBJ2-1, with no clear D. V lost 0 bases and J 7 bases, leaving 13 bases between the germline ends. CDR3 size: 15 residues. Germline loops: CDR1 SGHAT, CDR2 FQNNGV. In DNA, the CDR3 is TGTGCCAGCAGCTTAGATGCGGCCAATCAAAATGAGCAGTTCTTC. This sequence encodes CASSLDAANQNEQFF. Full variable domain (outside the CDR3, taken from reference TRBV11-2 and TRBJ2-1): EAGVAQSPRYKIIEKRQSVAFWCNPISGHATLYWYQQILGQGPKLLIQFQNNGVVDDSQLPKDRFSAERLKGVDSTLKIQPAKLEDSAVYLCASSLDAANQNEQFFGPGTRLTVL.

The rearrangement joins TRBV7-2 to TRBJ1-1, with TRBD1 matching 11 bases. CDR1 SGHTA and CDR2 FQGNSA come from the germline V gene. The trim removed 5 bases at V and 5 bases at J, leaving 7 bases unmatched. This CDR3 is built from 15 residues. The CDR3 sequence: CASSPAGTGGTEAFF. The CDR3, as DNA: TGTGCCAGCAGCCCCGCCGGGACAGGGGGAACTGAAGCTTTCTTT.

There are a few counts of this clone. This sequence joins TRBV7-3 and TRBJ1-1; D call uncertain. Germline V gene sequence: CDR1 SGHTA, CDR2 FQGTGA. V lost 5 bases and J lost 0, with 7 bases in between. The CDR3 sequence is 13 residues long. The CDR3 is CASSAQMNTEAFF. CDR3 nucleotide sequence: TGTGCCAGCAGCGCCCAGATGAACACTGAAGCTTTCTTT.

The rearrangement joins TRBV18 to TRBJ2-5, with D possibly being TRBD1 (6 bases). The tail of the sequence fits TRBJ2-7 better, so the J call may be wrong. The length of the CDR3 is 14 residues. The germline CDR1 and CDR2 sequences are KGHSH and LQKENI. CDR3: CASSPRGFDYEQYF. CDR3 bases: TGTGCCAGCTCCCCGAGGGGGTTCGACTACGAGCAGTACTTC.

The table lists this clone with a few counts. This sequence joins TRBV18 and TRBJ1-6; the match to TRBD1 covers 10 bases. Per germline, CDR1 KGHSH and CDR2 LQKENI. The CDR3 contains 15 residues. With V trimmed by 3 bases and J by 8 bases, 4 bases remained unmatched. In nucleotides, the CDR3 is TGTGCCAGCTCACCCACCGGGACAGGGGATTCACCCCTCCACTTT. Protein sequence: CASSPTGTGDSPLHF.

This chain uses TRBV18 with TRBJ2-3; 8 nucleotides match TRBD2. J lost 8 bases, V lost 2 bases, and 12 bases had no gene match. The CDR3 is made up of 16 amino acids. Germline loops: CDR1 KGHSH, CDR2 LQKENI. The CDR3 DNA reads TGTGCCAGCTCACCAAGGGGTGGAGGACTAGCCGTTACGCAGTATTTT. Translated: CASSPRGGGLAVTQYF.

The V gene is TRBV5-1, the J gene TRBJ2-2, with TRBD1 matching 7 bases. V shed 2 bases, J shed 0 bases, and the junction held 4 bases outside the gene matches. The CDR3 spans 16 residues. The germline V gene encodes CDR1 SGHRS and CDR2 YFSETQ. The CDR3, as DNA: TGCGCCAGCAGCTTAAGTCAGGGGGCGAACACCGGGGAGCTGTTTTTT. Translation gives CASSLSQGANTGELFF. Filled out from reference TRBV5-1 and TRBJ2-2, the complete variable domain reads KAGVTQTPRYLIKTRGQQVTLSCSPISGHRSVSWYQQTPGQGLQFLFEYFSETQRNKGNFPGRFSGRQFSNSRSEMNVSTLELGDSALYLCASSLSQGANTGELFFGEGSRLTVL.

The chain is built from TRBV10-1 and TRBJ2-3, with TRBD1 matching 7 bases. Trimming at V came to 7 bases and at J to 0 bases, leaving 13 bases not matched to a gene. Germline CDR1 reads WNHNN; CDR2 reads SYGVQD (reference sequence). The CDR3 is 17 amino acids. The CDR3, as DNA: TGCGCCAGCACTTACGCCAAAGGACAGGTGAGCACAGATACGCAGTATTTT. This codes for CASTYAKGQVSTDTQYF.

This clone was observed once. This chain links TRBV5-1 with TRBJ2-3; 7 bases match TRBD2. Germline CDR1 SGHRS, CDR2 YFSETQ. This CDR3 comprises 17 residues. V was pared by 0 bases and J by 1 base, with 8 bases of the junction left unmatched. The CDR3 loop is CASSLAGGGDGTDTQYF. CDR3 nucleotide sequence: TGCGCCAGCAGCTTGGCCGGGGGAGGGGACGGCACAGATACGCAGTATTTT.

The V and J genes are TRBV7-9 and TRBJ1-1; 7 nucleotides agree with TRBD1. Per the germline V gene, CDR1 is SEHNR and CDR2 is FQNEAQ (reference sequence). The CDR3 spans 14 residues. J gave up 3 bases and V 5 bases, and 6 bases lay outside the gene matches. CDR3 loop: CASSRQGRHTEAFF. The CDR3 DNA follows: TGTGCCAGCAGCCGACAGGGCCGACACACTGAAGCTTTCTTT.

V usage is TRBV7-2 and J usage is TRBJ2-2; D is uncertain. V was trimmed by 2 bases and J by 4 bases, leaving 11 bases between them. The CDR3 has 15 residues. Looked up from germline, CDR1 is SGHTA and CDR2 is FQGNSA. CDR3 nucleotides: TGTGCCAGCAGCTTATCCGACTTTCCCACCGGGGAGCTGTTTTTT. This encodes CASSLSDFPTGELFF.